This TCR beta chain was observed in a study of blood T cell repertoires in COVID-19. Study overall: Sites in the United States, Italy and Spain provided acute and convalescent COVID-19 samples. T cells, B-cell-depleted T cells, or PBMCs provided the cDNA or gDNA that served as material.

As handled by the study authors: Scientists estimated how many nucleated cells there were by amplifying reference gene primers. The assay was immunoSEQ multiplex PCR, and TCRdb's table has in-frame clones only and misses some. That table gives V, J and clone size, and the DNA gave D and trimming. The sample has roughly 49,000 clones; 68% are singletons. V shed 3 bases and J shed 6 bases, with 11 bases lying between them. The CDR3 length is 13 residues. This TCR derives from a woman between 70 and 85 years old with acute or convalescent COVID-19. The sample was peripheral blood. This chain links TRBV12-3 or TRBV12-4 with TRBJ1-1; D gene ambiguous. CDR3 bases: TGTGCCAGCAGTTTTCGAGGCACCTCTGAAGCTTTCTTT. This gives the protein CASSFRGTSEAFF.